The text below deals with one T cell receptor (beta chain). Its antigen remains unidentified. The junction does not match germline at one end; this may be a read error. This sample was taken from a study of T cells after yellow fever vaccination. Study results and limitations: Most clones from primary vaccination resurfaced after the booster (96% CD4, less than 90% CD8).

TCRdb used MiXCR to reprocess the 5' RACE reads, holding one entry per CDR3 protein. The sample shows about 330,000 distinct CDR3 sequences, roughly 8% of them seen only once. CDR1 and CDR2 from the germline V gene are SGHNT and YYREEE (reference sequence). The CDR3 totals 14 residues. The clonotype originates from a man aged 18 to 30 who received the YFV17D yellow fever vaccine. The sample in question was PBMCs, obtained roughly 45 days after the first yellow fever vaccination. The chain carries TRBV5-4 and TRBJ2-7; 7 nucleotides match TRBD2. CDR3 DNA: TGTACCAGCAGGAGAGGGGCGGGGGAATACGAGCAGTACTTC. Its protein is CTSRRGAGEYEQYF.